Many counts were recorded for the clone carrying this TCR beta chain. Its antigen is undetermined. TCRdb ran MiXCR on the RACE reads and lists one entry per CDR3 protein. The sample has approximately 80,000 distinct CDR3 sequences; approximately 8% are singletons. The data were taken from a study of human T cells and chemical hapten exposure. Study observations and caveats: Positively correlated with patch test score were the counts of PT1 expanded TCRs.

The CDR3 extends over 12 amino acids. V was pared by 0 bases and J by 7 bases, with 6 bases between. As to time point: patch test 1, 2 weeks after DPC sensitization. Treatment defined: therapeutic diphenylcyclopropenone sensitization with weekly scalp DPC. The sequencing used whole blood, collected in connection with sensitization to the hapten diphenylcyclopropenone (DPC). J is TRBJ1-2 and V is TRBV12-3 or TRBV12-4; D remains unclear. The receptor was isolated from a woman aged 25 to 39 with alopecia areata. Some clones in this sample may be carry-over from other donors' samples. The CDR3: CASSLAGVGYTF. The CDR3 DNA reads TGTGCCAGCAGTTTAGCCGGGGTTGGCTACACCTTC.